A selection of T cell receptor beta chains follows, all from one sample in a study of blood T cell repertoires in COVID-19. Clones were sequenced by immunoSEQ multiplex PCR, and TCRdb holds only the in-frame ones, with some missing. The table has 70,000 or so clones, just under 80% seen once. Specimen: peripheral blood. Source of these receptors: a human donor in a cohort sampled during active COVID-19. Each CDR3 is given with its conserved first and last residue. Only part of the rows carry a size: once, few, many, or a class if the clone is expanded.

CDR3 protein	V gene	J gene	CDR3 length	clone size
CASSQDPGAFAGASDTQYF	TRBV3-1/TRBV3-2	TRBJ2-3	19	-
CATARGNEFF	TRBV15	TRBJ2-1	10	-
CASSERRNSGAANEKLFF	TRBV6-1	TRBJ1-4	18	-
CASSWYGTGGYEQYF	TRBV5-6	TRBJ2-7	15	once
CASTRRWSGTNNEQFF	TRBV2	TRBJ2-1	16	-
CASPFSNTGELFF	TRBV12-3/TRBV12-4	TRBJ2-2	13	-
CASSPGTGSNQPQHF	TRBV6-2/TRBV6-3	TRBJ1-5	15	-
CASSPGGGIQETQYF	TRBV18	TRBJ2-5	15	-
CASSYILRTVQGGGYTF	TRBV6-2/TRBV6-3	TRBJ1-2	17	-
CATSTGGTNYGYTF	TRBV24-1	TRBJ1-2	14	once
CASTPPTGGNTGELFF	TRBV28	TRBJ2-2	16	-
CASSLRQGMGTEAFF	TRBV28	TRBJ1-1	15	-
CASTAGGDDEQYF	TRBV28	TRBJ2-7	13	-
CASSPGREQPQHF	TRBV12-3/TRBV12-4	TRBJ1-5	13	-
CATDRTGGNGYTF	TRBV6-1	TRBJ1-2	13	-
CASSLRLAGGPTDTQYF	TRBV5-4	TRBJ2-3	17	medium-sized
CASSLQVNYEQYF	TRBV5-1	TRBJ2-7	13	-
CASSDRTGFEPQHF	TRBV28	TRBJ1-5	14	few
CSVAGNTGELFF	TRBV29-1	TRBJ2-2	12	-
CASSITRGGYAYGYTF	TRBV19	TRBJ1-2	16	-
CASSLNPLHGILSTDTQYF	TRBV18	TRBJ2-3	19	-
CASSSRGDRGRPGANVLTF	TRBV7-2	TRBJ2-6	19	-
CASSLSGRQETQYF	TRBV5-1	TRBJ2-5	14	-
CATRETGTANTGELFF	TRBV24-1	TRBJ2-2	16	once
CASSPGGAGSPLHF	TRBV18	TRBJ1-6	14	-